This is a list of T cell receptor beta chains from one sample in a study of CD8 T cells in Susac syndrome. TCRdb independently ran MiXCR on the immunoSEQ multiplex PCR reads; one entry per CDR3 protein. The sample lists about 200,000 distinct CDR3 sequences; roughly 91% were seen once. Material: CD4+ T cells from PBMCs. The source is a human donor with Susac syndrome. CDR3s include the opening cysteine and the closing phenylalanine or tryptophan. A D gene is named only where the DNA matches it firmly. Clone sizes are given selectively: once, few, many, or a class where the clone is expanded.

clone size | D gene | J gene | V gene | CDR3 protein | CDR3 DNA
once | . | TRBJ2-3 | TRBV5-1 | CASSTTGDTQYF | TGCGCCAGCAGCACCACAGGAGATACGCAGTATTTT
. | TRBD2 | TRBJ2-1 | TRBV11-1 | CASSYWRGSGGNEQFF | TGTGCCAGCAGCTATTGGCGGGGGTCGGGAGGCAATGAGCAGTTCTTC
. | . | TRBJ1-2 | TRBV5-1 | CASSLETRYGYTF | TGCGCCAGCAGCTTGGAGACACGGTATGGCTACACCTTC
. | . | TRBJ2-1 | TRBV29-1 | CSVERGANEQFF | TGCAGCGTTGAACGCGGGGCCAATGAGCAGTTCTTC
few | TRBD2 | TRBJ2-5 | TRBV20-1 | CSARDRGGWQETQYF | TGCAGTGCTAGAGATCGGGGGGGGTGGCAAGAGACCCAGTACTTC
. | TRBD2 | TRBJ2-1 | TRBV5-1 | CASSSTGLAEVNEQFF | TGCGCCAGCAGCTCTACGGGACTAGCGGAGGTCAATGAGCAGTTCTTC
. | TRBD1 | TRBJ1-2 | TRBV7-9 | CASSLVRGQGGYGYTF | TGTGCCAGCAGCTTGGTACGCGGACAGGGCGGCTATGGCTACACCTTC
. | . | TRBJ2-1 | TRBV7-9 | CASSFPGLEQFF | TGTGCCAGCAGCTTCCCAGGACTGGAGCAGTTCTTC
. | . | TRBJ2-2 | TRBV27 | CASSRRFNLISNTGELFF | TGTGCCAGCAGTCGCAGGTTTAACCTTATATCGAACACCGGGGAGCTGTTTTTT
. | . | TRBJ2-1 | TRBV7-8 | CASKRERHNEQFF | TGTGCCAGCAAACGGGAGCGCCACAATGAGCAGTTCTTC
. | . | TRBJ2-1 | TRBV11-2 | CASSFGLPSNEQFF | TGTGCCAGCAGCTTCGGACTCCCCTCCAATGAGCAGTTCTTC
. | . | TRBJ2-2 | TRBV5-1 | CASSPKTIHGGELFF | TGCGCCAGCAGCCCTAAGACTATCCATGGCGGGGAGCTGTTTTTT
. | TRBD1 | TRBJ1-1 | TRBV14 | CASSPLGQGSLVFF | TGTGCCAGCAGCCCGCTAGGACAGGGTTCTCTTGTTTTCTTT
. | . | TRBJ1-6 | TRBV6-5 | CASSHRDGDNSPLHF | TGTGCCAGCAGCCACCGGGACGGAGATAATTCACCCCTCCACTTT
once | . | TRBJ2-2 | TRBV3-1 | CASSTDERELFF | TGTGCCAGCAGTACCGATGAACGGGAGCTGTTTTTT
. | . | TRBJ1-1 | TRBV3-1 | CASSRGANTEAFF | TGTGCCAGCAGCAGGGGGGCGAACACTGAAGCTTTCTTT
few | TRBD2 | TRBJ2-7 | TRBV6-1 | CASMNRGLAGYEQYF | TGTGCCAGCATGAATCGCGGCCTAGCGGGCTACGAGCAGTACTTC
. | . | TRBJ2-5 | TRBV6-6 | CASSYLGSGGETQYF | TGTGCCAGCAGTTACTTAGGGTCTGGGGGGGAGACCCAGTACTTC
once | . | TRBJ2-7 | TRBV6-5 | CASSTTSYEQYF | TGTGCCAGCAGTACGACTAGCTACGAGCAGTACTTC
few | TRBD1 | TRBJ2-1 | TRBV19 | CASRRQGNEQFF | TGTGCCAGTAGGCGACAGGGGAATGAGCAGTTCTTC
. | . | TRBJ1-4 | TRBV19 | CASSIWGLGEKLFF | TGTGCCAGTAGTATTTGGGGGCTTGGCGAAAAACTGTTTTTT
. | TRBD2 | TRBJ2-7 | TRBV20-1 | CSARDPTAVTSGGNYEQYF | TGCAGTGCTAGAGATCCCACCGCCGTGACTAGCGGGGGGAATTACGAGCAGTACTTC